A single sample is the source of the 2 T cell receptor beta chains below, sequenced in a study of beta chain features in type 1 diabetes. Study findings and constraints: TCRB CDR3 length was moderately but significantly reduced in all four CD4+ subsets of Type 1 diabetes patients.

Which antigens these TCRs recognize remains unknown. TCRB transcripts that were expressed got sequenced, as all of the isolated RNA had been reverse transcribed. Clones were sequenced by immunoSEQ multiplex PCR, and TCRdb holds only the in-frame ones, with some missing. In the table there are 640,000 or so clones, over 10% of which are singletons. Material: naive CD4+ T cells from blood. Every receptor here comes from a man aged 18 to 29 with type 1 diabetes.

The J gene is TRBJ2-3, the V gene TRBV4-2, with TRBD2 identical over 14 bases. The V segment lost 4 bases and the J segment 4 bases; nucleotides outside the gene matches: 7. CDR3 length: 17 residues. CDR1 is LGHNA, CDR2 YNFKEQ, per germline. CDR3 sequence: CASSRPRLAGGPDTQYF. The CDR3 bases are TGTGCCAGCAGCCGCCCACGACTAGCGGGGGGGCCAGATACGCAGTATTTT.

The gene calls are TRBV10-3 and TRBJ2-1; TRBD2 agrees at 7 bases. Germline V CDR1 and CDR2: ENHRY, SYGVKD. The CDR3 runs to 14 residues. With 4 bases clipped from V and 4 bases from J, the junction kept 4 bases outside the gene matches. The CDR3 is CAISGLAEYNEQFF. The CDR3 region has the DNA TGTGCCATCAGTGGCCTAGCGGAATACAATGAGCAGTTCTTC.